This TCR beta chain was recorded in a study of cytomegalovirus exposure and HLA in healthy donors. Across the whole study: An early data release held around 80 million unique TCRs from HLA-typed donors. Whole-study results and caveats: TCR beta chain V- and J-gene trimming was linked, in a later analysis, to a missense variant in DCLRE1C. In a later analysis, several top co-occurrence clusters appeared linked to parvovirus B19, influenza, CMV and Epstein-Barr virus. Using the classifier, cytomegalovirus status was reportedly diagnosed with high specificity and sensitivity.

A word on this clone: Antigen specificity is unknown.

This PCR relied on a set of 60 Vbeta primers and 13 Jbeta primers. Sequenced by immunoSEQ multiplex PCR; TCRdb stores in-frame clones only, minus some. Among roughly 120,000 clones listed, 65% to 80% were seen once. The germline gives CDR1 SEHNR, CDR2 FQNEAQ (reference sequence). The CDR3 length is 15 residues. Trimming removed 3 bases from V and 5 bases from J; junction bases left unmatched: 6. Sequencing was performed on PBMCs. The chain joins TRBV7-9 to TRBJ2-7; 11 bases map to TRBD2. This sequence was found in a human donor in good health. In DNA form, the CDR3 reads TGTGCCAGCAGCTTGACTAGCGGGGAGGTCAACGAGCAGTACTTC. Its protein product is CASSLTSGEVNEQYF.